A selection of T cell receptor beta chains follows, all from one sample in a study of Graves' ophthalmopathy and Graves' hyperthyroidism. TCRdb reprocessed the multiplex PCR reads via MiXCR and lists one record per CDR3 protein. Among just over 600,000 distinct CDR3 sequences listed, 22% were seen once. Specimen: peripheral blood. The receptors were gathered from a woman in her late teens or twenties with stable Graves' hyperthyroidism. Some clones in this sample may be carry-over from other donors' samples. CDR3s include the opening cysteine and the closing phenylalanine or tryptophan. D genes are given only for firm matches. Where a row states a size, it is once, few, many or the class of an expanded clone; other rows omit it.

j_call: TRBJ1-1
d_call: NA
clone_size: NA
v_call: TRBV5-1
cdr3_nt: TGCGCCAGCAGCCCTGGATTAAACCTGAACACTGAAGCTTTCTTT
cdr3_aa: CASSPGLNLNTEAFF

j_call: TRBJ2-3
d_call: NA
clone_size: few
v_call: TRBV11-2
cdr3_nt: TGTGCCAGCAGCTTAAACCGGCCCCTCACAGATACGCAGTATTTT
cdr3_aa: CASSLNRPLTDTQYF

j_call: TRBJ1-1
d_call: NA
clone_size: many
v_call: TRBV6-5
cdr3_nt: TGTGCCAGCAGTAGGGGGGGACACATGAACACTGAAGCTTTCTTT
cdr3_aa: CASSRGGHMNTEAFF

j_call: TRBJ1-5
d_call: TRBD1
clone_size: few
v_call: TRBV20-1
cdr3_nt: TGCAGTGCCCTAGTTCCGGGACAGGATTATCAGCCCCAGCATTTT
cdr3_aa: CSALVPGQDYQPQHF

j_call: TRBJ2-5
d_call: NA
clone_size: many
v_call: TRBV11-2
cdr3_nt: TGTGCCAGCAGCGTCGGACAGAAAGAGACCCAGTACTTC
cdr3_aa: CASSVGQKETQYF

j_call: TRBJ1-2
d_call: TRBD1
clone_size: NA
v_call: TRBV28
cdr3_nt: TGTGCCAGCAGTTTCGCAGGGGGGAATGGCTACACCTTC
cdr3_aa: CASSFAGGNGYTF

j_call: TRBJ1-5
d_call: TRBD1
clone_size: few
v_call: TRBV5-1
cdr3_nt: TGCGCCAGCAGCTTGGACTCGGGACAGGGTTATCAGCCCCAGCATTTT
cdr3_aa: CASSLDSGQGYQPQHF

j_call: TRBJ1-1
d_call: NA
clone_size: many
v_call: TRBV6-2/TRBV6-3
cdr3_nt: TGTGCCGTACCACGGGGGGGAACTGAAGCTTTCTTT
cdr3_aa: CAVPRGGTEAFF

j_call: TRBJ2-5
d_call: NA
clone_size: many
v_call: TRBV30
cdr3_nt: TGTGCCTCCTTAAAGGCAGAGTGGGAGACCCAGTACTTC
cdr3_aa: CASLKAEWETQYF

j_call: TRBJ1-6
d_call: TRBD1
clone_size: many
v_call: TRBV28
cdr3_nt: TGTGCCAGCAGTGAGACAGGGACGTATAATTCACCCCTCCACTTT
cdr3_aa: CASSETGTYNSPLHF

j_call: TRBJ2-2
d_call: NA
clone_size: NA
v_call: TRBV3-1
cdr3_nt: TGTGCCAGCAGCCCACACCACAGGGGGGGCACCGGGGAGCTGTTTTTT
cdr3_aa: CASSPHHRGGTGELFF

j_call: TRBJ1-1
d_call: NA
clone_size: many
v_call: TRBV20-1
cdr3_nt: TGCAGTGCTAGGGAAGGGCCCACTGAAGCTTTCTTT
cdr3_aa: CSAREGPTEAFF

j_call: TRBJ2-2
d_call: NA
clone_size: many
v_call: TRBV20-1
cdr3_nt: TGCAGTGCTGGGGACGGCACCGGGGAGCTGTTTTTT
cdr3_aa: CSAGDGTGELFF

j_call: TRBJ1-1
d_call: NA
clone_size: many
v_call: TRBV6-5
cdr3_nt: TGTGCCAGCAGTTACTCCGACGGGGGTATCACTGAAGCTTTCTTT
cdr3_aa: CASSYSDGGITEAFF

j_call: TRBJ1-1
d_call: NA
clone_size: NA
v_call: TRBV4-1
cdr3_nt: TGCGCCAGCAGCCAAAGGTCAGGGGTGACTGAAGCTTTCTTT
cdr3_aa: CASSQRSGVTEAFF

j_call: TRBJ1-2
d_call: TRBD1
clone_size: few
v_call: TRBV12-3/TRBV12-4
cdr3_nt: TGTGCCAGCACCTTGGGACAGGGTGGCGGCTACACCTTC
cdr3_aa: CASTLGQGGGYTF

j_call: TRBJ1-1
d_call: NA
clone_size: many
v_call: TRBV6-5
cdr3_nt: TGTGCCAGCAGTTACGCGGGCGCTGAAGCTTTCTTT
cdr3_aa: CASSYAGAEAFF

j_call: TRBJ1-2
d_call: NA
clone_size: many
v_call: TRBV6-1
cdr3_nt: TGTGCCAGCAGGACAGACAACTATGGCTACACCTTC
cdr3_aa: CASRTDNYGYTF

j_call: TRBJ2-2
d_call: TRBD2
clone_size: few
v_call: TRBV20-1
cdr3_nt: TGCAGTGCTAGAGGGACTAGCGGAAACGCGAACACCGGGGAGCTGTTTTTT
cdr3_aa: CSARGTSGNANTGELFF

j_call: TRBJ1-5
d_call: NA
clone_size: many
v_call: TRBV6-1
cdr3_nt: TGTGCCAGCAGTGAAGACCGGGACCTGGTCAATCAGCCCCAGCATTTT
cdr3_aa: CASSEDRDLVNQPQHF